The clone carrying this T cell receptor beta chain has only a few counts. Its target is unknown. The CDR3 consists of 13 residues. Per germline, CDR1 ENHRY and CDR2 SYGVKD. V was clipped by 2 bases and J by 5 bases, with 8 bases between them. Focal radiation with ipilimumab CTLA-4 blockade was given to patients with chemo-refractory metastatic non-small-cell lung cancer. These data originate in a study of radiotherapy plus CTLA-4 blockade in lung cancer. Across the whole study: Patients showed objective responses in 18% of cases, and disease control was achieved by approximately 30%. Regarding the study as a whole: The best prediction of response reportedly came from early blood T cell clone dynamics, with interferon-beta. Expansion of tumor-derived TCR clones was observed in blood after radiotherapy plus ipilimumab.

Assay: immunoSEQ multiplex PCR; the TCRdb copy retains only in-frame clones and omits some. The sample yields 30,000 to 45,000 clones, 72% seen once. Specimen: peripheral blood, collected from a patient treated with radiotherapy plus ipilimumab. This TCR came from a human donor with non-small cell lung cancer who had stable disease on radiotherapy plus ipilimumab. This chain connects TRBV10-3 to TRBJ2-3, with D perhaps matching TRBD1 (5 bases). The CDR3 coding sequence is TGTGCCATCAGTGAGAGACAGCAAGATACGCAGTATTTT. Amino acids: CAISERQQDTQYF.